This T cell receptor (beta chain) was obtained from a study of beta chain features in type 1 diabetes. The overall study: There was similarity between patients and healthy donors in age, gender and cell yields.

CDR3 length: 17 residues. Germline lookup yields CDR1 LNHNV and CDR2 YYDKDF (reference sequence). V lost 0 bases and J 0 bases, leaving 11 bases between the germline ends. This clone was observed a handful of times. The investigators reverse transcribed all of the isolated RNA, so they sequenced expressed TCRB transcripts. The repertoire was sequenced with immunoSEQ multiplex PCR; TCRdb's copy has only in-frame clones and lacks some. The data contain a few hundred thousand clones, 30% of them seen just once; the ten biggest clones take up 0.06% to 0.07%. The V call is TRBV15, the J call TRBJ1-4; the D is unclear. The sample consisted of naive CD4+ T cells from blood. The TCR comes from a man between 18 and 29 years old in good health. The CDR3 loop is CATSRDPPGATNEKLFF. The CDR3 nucleotides read TGTGCCACCAGCAGAGATCCCCCGGGTGCAACTAATGAAAAACTGTTTTTT.